Listed below are T cell receptor beta chains from one sample, sequenced in a study of cytomegalovirus exposure and HLA in healthy donors. Here immunoSEQ multiplex PCR was the method, and the copy in TCRdb shows in-frame clones only, minus some. Of about 150,000 clones listed, roughly 85% are singletons. The sample taken for sequencing was PBMCs. The origin of the receptors is a man aged 35 to 55 in good health and CMV-seronegative. CDR3s include the opening cysteine and the closing phenylalanine or tryptophan. The order of the fields is clone size, V gene, D gene, CDR3 length, J gene, CDR3 protein, CDR3 DNA. A D gene is named only where the DNA matches it firmly. Clone size is shown for a subset of rows, as once, few, many or a class of expanded clone.

size: .; V: TRBV2; D: TRBD1; length: 14; J: TRBJ1-2; CDR3: CASSEEGTGRGYTF; DNA: TGTGCCAGCAGTGAGGAAGGGACAGGGCGCGGCTACACCTTC
size: .; V: TRBV7-2; D: .; length: 16; J: TRBJ2-2; CDR3: CASSLWTVLNTGELFF; DNA: TGTGCCAGCAGCTTATGGACAGTCCTGAACACCGGGGAGCTGTTTTTT
size: .; V: TRBV5-6; D: .; length: 14; J: TRBJ2-1; CDR3: CASSFAQRSDEQFF; DNA: TGTGCCAGCAGCTTCGCCCAGAGGAGCGATGAGCAGTTCTTC
size: .; V: TRBV7-3; D: .; length: 13; J: TRBJ2-7; CDR3: CASSLTDSYEQYF; DNA: TGTGCCAGCAGCTTGACAGACTCCTACGAGCAGTACTTC
size: .; V: TRBV4-2; D: TRBD1; length: 14; J: TRBJ2-1; CDR3: CASSQGDRGNEQFF; DNA: TGTGCCAGCAGCCAAGGGGACAGGGGTAATGAGCAGTTCTTC
size: .; V: TRBV6-6; D: .; length: 15; J: TRBJ2-4; CDR3: CASSYSAPNRDIQYF; DNA: TGTGCCAGCAGTTACTCAGCCCCTAACAGGGACATTCAGTACTTC
size: .; V: TRBV30; D: .; length: 13; J: TRBJ1-6; CDR3: CAWSVGGASPLHF; DNA: TGTGCCTGGAGTGTTGGCGGGGCTTCACCCCTCCACTTT
size: once; V: TRBV6-1; D: .; length: 12; J: TRBJ1-6; CDR3: CASRQANSPLHF; DNA: TGTGCCAGCAGACAGGCGAATTCACCCCTCCACTTT
size: .; V: TRBV15; D: TRBD2; length: 18; J: TRBJ2-1; CDR3: CATSREPPRLAGINEQFF; DNA: TGTGCCACCAGCAGAGAACCCCCCCGACTAGCGGGGATTAATGAGCAGTTCTTC
size: .; V: TRBV5-6; D: .; length: 14; J: TRBJ1-5; CDR3: CASSVNRGNQPQHF; DNA: TGTGCCAGCAGCGTAAACAGGGGCAATCAGCCCCAGCATTTT
size: few; V: TRBV27; D: TRBD1; length: 14; J: TRBJ2-5; CDR3: CASSPDRERETQYF; DNA: TGTGCCAGCAGCCCGGACAGGGAGAGAGAGACCCAGTACTTC
size: .; V: TRBV18; D: .; length: 15; J: TRBJ1-2; CDR3: CASSPLGASNYGYTF; DNA: TGTGCCAGCTCACCTTTGGGGGCAAGTAACTATGGCTACACCTTC
size: .; V: TRBV6-6; D: TRBD1; length: 13; J: TRBJ2-2; CDR3: CASSGTGIGELFF; DNA: TGTGCCAGCAGTGGGACAGGGATCGGGGAGCTGTTTTTT
size: .; V: TRBV19; D: .; length: 14; J: TRBJ2-6; CDR3: CASSRSVGANVLTF; DNA: TGTGCCAGTAGTAGGTCAGTTGGGGCCAACGTCCTGACTTTC
size: .; V: TRBV2; D: .; length: 15; J: TRBJ2-3; CDR3: CASGAANWGTDTQYF; DNA: TGTGCCAGCGGGGCCGCCAACTGGGGCACAGATACGCAGTATTTT
size: few; V: TRBV4-2; D: .; length: 15; J: TRBJ1-1; CDR3: CASSQDSYANTEAFF; DNA: TGTGCCAGCAGCCAGGACAGCTACGCAAACACTGAAGCTTTCTTT
size: .; V: TRBV7-9; D: .; length: 15; J: TRBJ2-1; CDR3: CASSRDSSPYNEQFF; DNA: TGTGCCAGCAGCCGGGACTCCAGCCCCTACAATGAGCAGTTCTTC
size: .; V: TRBV4-1; D: TRBD1; length: 16; J: TRBJ1-3; CDR3: CASSRGTGGSGNTIYF; DNA: TGCGCCAGCAGCCGAGGAACAGGGGGCTCTGGAAACACCATATATTTT
size: .; V: TRBV9; D: .; length: 15; J: TRBJ2-3; CDR3: CASSPRTDNTDTQYF; DNA: TGTGCCAGCAGCCCGCGGACAGACAACACAGATACGCAGTATTTT
size: .; V: TRBV6-1; D: .; length: 14; J: TRBJ1-2; CDR3: CASSEAAGEGGYTF; DNA: TGTGCCAGCAGTGAAGCTGCGGGTGAGGGTGGCTACACCTTC
size: .; V: TRBV18; D: .; length: 13; J: TRBJ2-1; CDR3: CASSSGGPPEQFF; DNA: TGTGCCAGCTCCTCCGGGGGGCCACCTGAGCAGTTCTTC
size: .; V: TRBV2; D: .; length: 15; J: TRBJ2-3; CDR3: CASSIDQGWSDTQYF; DNA: TGTGCCAGCAGCATCGACCAGGGATGGTCAGATACGCAGTATTTT
size: .; V: TRBV4-1; D: TRBD2; length: 18; J: TRBJ2-3; CDR3: CASSQPIGLAESTDTQYF; DNA: TGCGCCAGCAGCCAGCCCATCGGACTAGCGGAAAGCACAGATACGCAGTATTTT
size: .; V: TRBV9; D: .; length: 15; J: TRBJ2-3; CDR3: CASSVEVRGTDTQYF; DNA: TGTGCCAGCAGCGTAGAGGTCAGGGGCACAGATACGCAGTATTTT
size: .; V: TRBV4-3; D: .; length: 15; J: TRBJ1-5; CDR3: CASSQDHRDDQPQHF; DNA: TGCGCCAGCAGCCAAGATCACAGGGACGATCAGCCCCAGCATTTT
size: .; V: TRBV6-1; D: .; length: 15; J: TRBJ2-5; CDR3: CASSEVQGWQETQYF; DNA: TGTGCCAGCAGTGAAGTACAGGGATGGCAAGAGACCCAGTACTTC
size: .; V: TRBV4-2; D: TRBD1; length: 16; J: TRBJ2-7; CDR3: CASSQDARDRGLEQYF; DNA: TGTGCCAGCAGCCAAGATGCCCGGGACAGGGGGCTCGAGCAGTACTTC
size: .; V: TRBV5-4; D: TRBD1; length: 13; J: TRBJ2-1; CDR3: CASSSDRVTEQFF; DNA: TGTGCCAGCAGCTCGGACAGGGTAACGGAGCAGTTCTTC
size: .; V: TRBV19; D: .; length: 14; J: TRBJ2-7; CDR3: CASSDYGASYEQYF; DNA: TGTGCCAGTAGTGATTATGGGGCCTCCTACGAGCAGTACTTC
size: .; V: TRBV6-1; D: .; length: 13; J: TRBJ2-1; CDR3: CASSDGGYNEQFF; DNA: TGTGCCAGCAGTGATGGCGGATACAATGAGCAGTTCTTC
size: .; V: TRBV4-3; D: .; length: 15; J: TRBJ1-1; CDR3: CASSQDRDMNTEAFF; DNA: TGCGCCAGCAGCCAAGATAGGGACATGAACACTGAAGCTTTCTTT
size: .; V: TRBV4-1; D: .; length: 19; J: TRBJ1-2; CDR3: CASSQVRQRMHSSNYGYTF; DNA: TGCGCCAGCAGCCAGGTTCGACAGCGCATGCACTCGTCTAACTATGGCTACACCTTC
size: .; V: TRBV27; D: .; length: 15; J: TRBJ1-5; CDR3: CASSLSWGGYQPQHF; DNA: TGTGCCAGCAGTTTATCGTGGGGGGGGTATCAGCCCCAGCATTTT
size: .; V: TRBV5-1; D: .; length: 13; J: TRBJ1-2; CDR3: CASSLETHYGYTF; DNA: TGCGCCAGCAGCTTGGAGACACATTATGGCTACACCTTC
size: .; V: TRBV5-6; D: .; length: 12; J: TRBJ2-7; CDR3: CASSLDAREQYF; DNA: TGTGCCAGCAGCTTGGACGCGCGGGAGCAGTACTTC
size: .; V: TRBV2; D: .; length: 16; J: TRBJ2-5; CDR3: CASSRRQPQIQETQYF; DNA: TGTGCCAGCAGCCGCAGACAGCCGCAAATCCAAGAGACCCAGTACTTC
size: .; V: TRBV5-1; D: .; length: 14; J: TRBJ1-3; CDR3: CASSWGGIGNTIYF; DNA: TGCGCCAGCAGCTGGGGGGGCATTGGAAACACCATATATTTT
size: .; V: TRBV9; D: TRBD1; length: 13; J: TRBJ1-1; CDR3: CASSVDNRGHAFF; DNA: TGTGCCAGCAGCGTCGACAACAGGGGGCATGCTTTCTTT
size: .; V: TRBV7-9; D: .; length: 17; J: TRBJ2-7; CDR3: CASSLRLQGPSSYEQYF; DNA: TGTGCCAGCAGCTTACGTCTGCAGGGGCCGAGCTCCTACGAGCAGTACTTC
size: once; V: TRBV18; D: TRBD2; length: 16; J: TRBJ2-1; CDR3: CASSPPLSGGAHEQFF; DNA: TGTGCCAGCTCACCACCGCTTAGCGGGGGGGCCCATGAGCAGTTCTTC
size: .; V: TRBV2; D: TRBD2; length: 16; J: TRBJ2-5; CDR3: CASSDGFSGSGETQYF; DNA: TGTGCCAGCAGTGACGGCTTTAGCGGGAGCGGTGAGACCCAGTACTTC
size: .; V: TRBV19; D: TRBD1; length: 16; J: TRBJ2-5; CDR3: CASSPGQATYQETQYF; DNA: TGTGCCAGTAGTCCCGGACAGGCAACGTACCAAGAGACCCAGTACTTC
size: .; V: TRBV7-7; D: .; length: 13; J: TRBJ2-2; CDR3: CASSLDITGELFF; DNA: TGTGCTAGCAGCTTAGATATAACCGGGGAGCTGTTTTTT
size: .; V: TRBV19; D: .; length: 13; J: TRBJ1-3; CDR3: CASSRGGFDTIYF; DNA: TGTGCCAGTAGTAGGGGGGGGTTCGACACCATATATTTT
size: few; V: TRBV30; D: TRBD1; length: 15; J: TRBJ2-2; CDR3: CAWSFRDRVTGELFF; DNA: TGTGCCTGGAGTTTCCGGGACAGGGTCACCGGGGAGCTGTTTTTT
size: .; V: TRBV7-9; D: .; length: 16; J: TRBJ2-7; CDR3: CASSLRGAQSSYEQYF; DNA: TGTGCCAGCAGCTTACGGGGGGCGCAGAGCTCCTACGAGCAGTACTTC
size: .; V: TRBV4-1; D: .; length: 15; J: TRBJ2-1; CDR3: CASRPGVSLSNEQFF; DNA: TGCGCCAGCAGGCCGGGGGTTTCTTTGAGCAATGAGCAGTTCTTC
size: .; V: TRBV27; D: .; length: 13; J: TRBJ1-1; CDR3: CASSFSRNIEAFF; DNA: TGTGCCAGCAGTTTCTCTAGGAACATTGAAGCTTTCTTT
size: .; V: TRBV10-3; D: TRBD1; length: 16; J: TRBJ2-7; CDR3: CAISESPGQGKDEQYF; DNA: TGTGCCATCAGTGAGTCGCCGGGACAGGGAAAGGACGAGCAGTACTTC
size: .; V: TRBV6-6; D: .; length: 15; J: TRBJ1-6; CDR3: CATQSEVLYNSPLHF; DNA: TGTGCCACCCAGTCGGAGGTCCTTTATAATTCACCCCTCCACTTT
size: once; V: TRBV7-9; D: TRBD1; length: 16; J: TRBJ2-7; CDR3: CASSLARDRASYEQYF; DNA: TGTGCCAGCAGCTTAGCCAGGGACAGGGCCTCCTACGAGCAGTACTTC
size: .; V: TRBV2; D: .; length: 14; J: TRBJ1-5; CDR3: CASSGDPGRQPQHF; DNA: TGTGCCAGCAGTGGGGACCCTGGGAGGCAGCCCCAGCATTTT
size: .; V: TRBV6-5; D: .; length: 13; J: TRBJ1-2; CDR3: CASSYFGQDGYTF; DNA: TGTGCCAGCAGTTACTTCGGTCAGGATGGCTACACCTTC